The 4 T cell receptor beta chains presented below share a single source sample, sequenced in a study of PD-1 blockade in classical Hodgkin lymphoma. Libraries were prepared by immunoSEQ multiplex PCR; TCRdb keeps only in-frame clonotypes and omits some of them. In the table there are just over 14,000 clones, over 70% of which are singletons. After autologous stem cell transplantation all patients relapsed, and prior brentuximab vedotin exposure differed between cohorts. The sequenced sample was peripheral blood mononuclear cells (PBMCs), obtained before the second cycle of nivolumab. Receptors originate from a human donor with classical Hodgkin lymphoma.

The chain is built from TRBV18 and TRBJ1-3; D remains ambiguous. Germline V gene data show CDR1 as KGHSH and CDR2 as LQKENI. Trimming cost V 1 base and J 0 bases, with 10 bases left between them. The CDR3 consists of 16 residues. CDR3 sequence reads: CASSPRVGNSGNTIYF. CDR3 bases: TGTGCCAGCTCACCACGAGTTGGTAACTCTGGAAACACCATATATTTT.

The chain couples TRBV7-2 to TRBJ2-1; D call uncertain. Trimming removed 4 bases from V and 7 bases from J, with 11 bases in between. Germline V lookup: CDR1 SGHTA, CDR2 FQGNSA. The CDR3 length is 13 residues. DNA for the CDR3: TGTGCCAGCAGCTCACAAAGTGGGAATGAGCAGTTCTTC. Encoded protein: CASSSQSGNEQFF.

This clone turned up a few times. The chain recombines TRBV9 with TRBJ2-3; 9 nucleotides line up with TRBD2. J was trimmed by 0 bases and V by 0 bases; bases with no gene match: 2. Germline assignment: CDR1 SGDLS and CDR2 YYNGEE. The CDR3 covers 16 residues. This chain's CDR3 is CASSVAAGGSTDTQYF. The CDR3 nucleotides read TGTGCCAGCAGCGTAGCAGCGGGGGGCAGCACAGATACGCAGTATTTT.

The gene calls are TRBV18 and TRBJ1-1, with D hard to call. V was trimmed by 3 bases and J by 3 bases, leaving 8 bases between them. Germline CDR1 and CDR2: KGHSH and LQKENI. The CDR3 spans 13 residues. Written as DNA, the CDR3 is TGTGCCAGCTCACCGAGCGGGCACACTGAAGCTTTCTTT. Amino acid sequence: CASSPSGHTEAFF.